This T cell receptor beta chain was documented in a study of OX40 agonist ivuxolimab in advanced cancers. Findings and caveats of the study: At 0.1 to 3.0 mg/kg and by week 6, clonal expansion occurred in CD4+ and CD8+ blood T cells. Antigen targets of the expanded peripheral T cells went undetermined.

About this clone: Its target is unknown.

Sequencing used immunoSEQ multiplex PCR; TCRdb keeps in-frame clones, though not all of them. The table records about 52,000 clones, around nine tenths of them present only once. This TCR came from an adult with an advanced solid tumor such as melanoma, head and neck, liver or kidney cancer. The sequencing used CD4+ or CD8+ T cells sorted from blood, collected in a trial of the OX40 agonist ivuxolimab.

The CDR3 spells CAISDQSGPNYGYTF. The CDR3 DNA reads as TGTGCCATCAGTGACCAGAGCGGACCTAACTATGGCTACACCTTC. The chain joins TRBV10-3 to TRBJ1-2; no clear D gene. The CDR3 length is 15 residues. Trimming shortened V by 3 bases and J by 0 bases, and 11 bases separated the two germline ends. Germline CDR1 is ENHRY and CDR2 is SYGVKD.